The rows below give T cell receptor beta chains drawn from one sample of a study of cytomegalovirus exposure and HLA in healthy donors. Method: immunoSEQ multiplex PCR; TCRdb's copy keeps in-frame clones and lacks some. The sample lists some 190,000 clones, under 80% occurring once. The sequenced material came from PBMCs. The source is a woman in her thirties in good health and CMV-seropositive. CDR3s include the opening cysteine and the closing phenylalanine or tryptophan.

V: TRBV7-9
CDR3: CASSLLAGGVDIQYF

V: TRBV2
CDR3: CASSERTGIIQPQHF

V: TRBV6-1
CDR3: CASSRRRIESYEQYF

V: TRBV7-2
CDR3: CASSDRGPGEAFF

V: TRBV5-1
CDR3: CASSLVGDTQYF

V: TRBV18
CDR3: CASSPPGTDTQYF

V: TRBV5-4
CDR3: CASSRQGSYEQYF

V: TRBV4-1
CDR3: CASSQETGDRPQHF

V: TRBV6-5
CDR3: CASSYAFRVPGYEQYF

V: TRBV4-1
CDR3: CASSQVSGQETQYF

V: TRBV10-3
CDR3: CAIREDRALYEQYF

V: TRBV19
CDR3: CASSSPLAGFYGYTF

V: TRBV6-5
CDR3: CALGTPNTGELFF

V: TRBV11-2
CDR3: CASSFRPSGGGGELFF

V: TRBV19
CDR3: CASSIDAGGRTDTQYF

V: TRBV27
CDR3: CASCLTGPRDTQYF

V: TRBV19
CDR3: CASSPGGASYEQYF

V: TRBV9
CDR3: CASSVATGGQQETQYF

V: TRBV10-3
CDR3: CAISVGTGTEETQYF

V: TRBV25-1
CDR3: CASSDPRLAHNEQFF

V: TRBV9
CDR3: CASSVADFRGYTF

V: TRBV5-1
CDR3: CASSLGLFYEQYF